Sequencing of this T cell receptor (beta chain) was carried out in a study of shared clonotypes between healthy human individuals. Study-level results: Clonotypes not shared had lower generation probabilities than those common to all four donors. In the sorted subsets, rarefaction showed sequencing was incomplete despite large depth.

About this clone: Antigen unknown.

Using immunoSEQ multiplex PCR, the repertoire was profiled, and TCRdb retains in-frame clones only, with some absent. This sample carries some 2,500,000 clones, about 90% of them seen once, and the ten largest clones take 0.37%. The V gene's germline CDR1 is SGHNT and CDR2 YYREEE (reference sequence). CDR3 length equals 17 residues. Germline trimming cut 0 bases from V and 0 bases from J; bases unmatched to any gene: 4. The TCR sequence derives from a man between 18 and 35 years old in good health. Some clones in this sample may be carry-over from other donors' samples. Sequenced input: naive CD4+ T cells from PBMCs. Subset given: CD45RA+ positively selected. The rearrangement uses TRBV5-4 and TRBJ2-7; TRBD1 aligns across 12 bases. The CDR3 spells CASSLAPGQGASYEQYF. CDR3 nucleotide sequence: TGTGCCAGCAGCTTGGCCCCGGGACAGGGGGCCTCCTACGAGCAGTACTTC.